These 21 T cell receptor delta chains were all obtained from the same sample, sequenced in a study of γδ T cells in repeated Plasmodium falciparum infection. TCRdb reprocessed the multiplex PCR reads through CATT. Seen here are some 100,000 delta-chain clones, 1.4% observed once, and the top ten hold roughly 9.5%. Flow sorting of PBMC yielded separate Vgamma9/Vdelta2+ and Vdelta2-negative gammadelta T cell populations for bulk repertoire analysis. The source material was gamma-delta T cells from blood. Every receptor here comes from a pool of human donors (malaria-infected and uninfected, not separated).

For this clone: This probably arose from a read error, given a far larger clone one base away. Other DNA sequences in the sample encode the same CDR3. The V gene is listed as TRDV2; no J gene was called; the table calls TRDD3, which could not be checked here. Germline loops: CDR1 GEAIGNYY, CDR2 EKD. The CDR3 is 19 amino acids. Written as DNA, the CDR3 is TGTGCCTGTGACCCAGCAACAGGAGGAGACTCCTGGGACACCCGACAGATGTTCTTC. Translation gives CACDPATGGDSWDTRQMFF.

This clone was seen many times. This could be a read error, since a much larger clone is one nucleotide away. V is TRDV1 and J is TRDJ1; D remains unclear. Germline V gene sequence: CDR1 TSWWSYY, CDR2 QGS. The CDR3 totals 14 residues. V lost 4 bases and J 1 base, leaving 10 bases between the germline ends. This CDR3 reads CALGGPGGTDKLIF. CDR3 DNA sequence: TGTGCTCTTGGGGGTCCTGGTGGCACCGATAAACTCATCTTT.

As for this clone: The protein recorded in TCRdb matches a much larger clone and deviates from this DNA's translation at residue 15, suggesting a read error; the protein here is obtained by translating the DNA. The V gene is given as TRDV2, and no J gene call is available; the table's D gene call, TRDD3, was not cross checked with the DNA. The CDR3 consists of 17 residues. Germline CDR1 and CDR2: GEAIGNYY and EKD. CDR3: CACDTGPRGGLTAQPFF. DNA of the CDR3: TGTGCCTGTGACACCGGCCCTCGGGGGGGGCTGACAGCACAACCCTTCTTT.

This clone was found a few times. This sequence is one base from a far larger clone and is likely a read error. Other DNA sequences in the sample encode the same CDR3. V gene TRDV1 combines with J gene TRDJ1; D remains unclear. The CDR3 sequence is 16 residues long. V was trimmed by 1 base and J by 3 bases, leaving 15 bases between them. Germline V gene sequence: CDR1 TSWWSYY, CDR2 QGS. The CDR3 sequence is CALGEPRIRMPDKLIF. In nucleotides, the CDR3 is TGTGCTCTTGGGGAACCCCGGATCCGCATGCCCGATAAACTCATCTTT.

The table lists this clone with a few counts. The protein held in TCRdb is that of a much larger clone and does not match this DNA's translation at residue 2, likely because of a read error; the protein shown is translated from the DNA. V is TRDV2 and J is TRDJ1, with D maybe TRDD3 (6 bases). The J gene, absent from TCRdb, was called here by matching the DNA to germline. Looked up from germline, CDR1 is GEAIGNYY and CDR2 is EKD. This CDR3 has 15 amino acids. The chain's CDR3 is CSCDPLGSGRDKLIF. CDR3 bases: TGTTCCTGTGACCCCCTGGGGAGCGGACGCGATAAACTCATCTTT.

Ten or more counts support this clone. The chain employs TRDV1 and TRDJ1; TRDD3 matches at 13 bases. The CDR3 sequence is 23 residues long. The junction had 21 bases not matched to a gene; V was cut back by 0 bases and J by 2 bases. Germline V gene lookup returns CDR1 TSWWSYY and CDR2 QGS. This CDR3 is CALGELAQPMYWGIRRGTDKLIF. CDR3 DNA sequence: TGTGCTCTTGGGGAACTGGCCCAACCAATGTACTGGGGGATACGCCGGGGGACCGATAAACTCATCTTT.

This clone has just a few counts. The protein held in TCRdb is that of a much larger clone and does not match this DNA's translation at residues 9 and 13, likely because of a read error; the protein shown is translated from the DNA. The V call is TRAV38-2/DV8, the J call TRDJ1, with D tentatively TRDD3 (5 bases). The germline V gene has CDR1 TSESDYY and CDR2 QEAYKQQN. This CDR3 contains 14 residues. The CDR3 here is CAYKTYWNIDKLTF. The CDR3 DNA reads as TGTGCTTATAAGACGTACTGGAACATCGATAAACTCACCTTT.

This clone was recorded a few times. The TCRdb protein, from a much larger clone, departs from this DNA's translation at residue 11, likely by read error; the protein shown derives from the DNA. V usage is TRDV1 and J usage is TRDJ1; a possible D gene is TRDD3 (5 bases). The J gene, not given by TCRdb, was assigned here from a germline match of the nucleotide sequence. CDR1 is TSWWSYY and CDR2 is QGS in the germline V gene. The CDR3 runs 18 residues. Trimming took 0 bases from V and 2 from J, leaving 19 bases between them. Here the CDR3 reads CALGELIATGRKTDKLIF. CDR3 in DNA: TGTGCTCTTGGGGAACTAATCGCCACGGGGAGGAAGACCGATAAACTCATCTTT.

In regard to this clone: The TCRdb protein, from a much larger clone, departs from this DNA's translation at residue 12, likely by read error; the protein shown derives from the DNA. This chain joins TRDV3 and TRDJ1; D might be TRDD3 (5 bases). The CDR3 has 14 amino acids. Germline V CDR1 and CDR2: TVYSNPD, GDNSRS (reference sequence). The CDR3 here is CAFGIRTVTDKPIF. The CDR3 DNA is TGTGCCTTCGGTATACGCACTGTCACCGATAAACCCATCTTT.

This clone was counted many times. A far larger clone is off by one base, so a read error is likely. Other DNA sequences in this sample translate to the same CDR3. For the V gene the call is TRDV2; the J gene has no call; whether TRDD3, the table's D call, matches the DNA was not checked. Germline assignment: CDR1 GEAIGNYY and CDR2 EKD. CDR3 length: 16 residues. CDR3 coding DNA: TGTGCCTGTGACGACATGTCCCCGGGACGGGATAGGGGGCTCATCTTT. Encoded protein: CACDDMSPGRDRGLIF.

About this clone itself: The protein TCRdb gives is from a much larger clone and does not agree with this DNA's translation at residue 11, likely a read error; the protein shown here comes from the DNA. V usage is TRDV2 and J usage is TRDJ1; 10 bases are a match to TRDD3. TCRdb lists no J gene, so it was determined here by aligning the DNA to germline. Germline V lookup: CDR1 GEAIGNYY, CDR2 EKD. With V trimmed by 3 bases and J by 0 bases, 12 bases remained unmatched. The CDR3 is made up of 18 amino acids. CDR3 sequence reads: CACDRVGTGGLYTDKLIF. For the CDR3, the DNA is TGTGCCTGTGACCGCGTAGGTACTGGGGGATTGTACACCGATAAACTCATCTTT.

About this clone: A far larger clone is off by one base, so a read error is likely. Different DNA sequences within this sample yield the same CDR3. The genes are TRDV1 and TRDJ1, with D perhaps matching TRDD2 (9 bases). V was pared by 4 bases and J by 0 bases, with 27 bases between. The CDR3 is 20 residues long. In germline, CDR1 is TSWWSYY, CDR2 QGS. CDR3 in amino acids: CALGVSFLPYWGEYTDKLIF. The DNA for the CDR3 is TGTGCTCTTGGGGTATCCTTCCTACCGTACTGGGGGGAATACACCGATAAACTCATCTTT.

This clone showed up just a few times. TCRdb shows a much larger clone's protein in place of this DNA's translation, and the two differ at residue 7, likely through a read error; the protein shown is translated from the DNA. This chain uses TRDV2 with TRDJ1; D is possibly TRDD3 (6 bases). The germline V and J ends were trimmed by 3 bases and 3 bases, with 13 bases remaining between them. Germline V CDR1 and CDR2: GEAIGNYY, EKD. The CDR3 extends over 14 amino acids. The CDR3 loop reads CACDPISGADKLIF. CDR3 coding DNA: TGTGCCTGTGACCCTATTTCTGGGGCCGATAAACTCATCTTT.

To note about this clone: The protein given by TCRdb reflects a much larger clone and differs at residue 10 from this DNA's translation, likely from a read error; the protein shown is the DNA's translation. The V and J genes are TRDV1 and TRDJ3; 9 positions match TRDD3. The J gene comes from matching the DNA to germline here; TCRdb lacks it. With 2 bases clipped from V and 0 bases from J, the junction kept 5 bases outside the gene matches. Per germline, CDR1 TSWWSYY and CDR2 QGS. The CDR3 spans 19 residues. The chain's CDR3 is CALGETGGLHSWDTRQMFF. CDR3 coding DNA: TGTGCTCTTGGGGAAACTGGGGGACTTCACTCCTGGGACACCCGACAGATGTTTTTC.

Comments on this clone: A read error is the likely source, as a far larger clone sits one nucleotide away. The identical CDR3 is also encoded by other nucleotide sequences in the sample. The rearrangement joins TRDV2 to TRDJ1; D is ambiguous. The J gene, absent from TCRdb, was called here by matching the DNA to germline. Trimming removed 1 base at V and 2 bases at J, with 13 bases between. This CDR3 contains 15 residues. CDR1 is GEAIGNYY and CDR2 is EKD in the germline V gene. For the CDR3, the DNA is TGTGCCTGTGACACGGTCCAACGCGTTACCGATAAACTCATCTTT. It encodes CACDTVQRVTDKLIF.

Turning to this clone: Translating this DNA gives a protein that differs at residue 8 from the TCRdb one, which belongs to a much larger clone; a read error is likely, and the protein shown is this translation. CDR3 coding DNA: TGTGCTCTTGGGGAAGTTTCCCACGTACTCCTACTGGGGGATATGTACACCGATAAACTCATCTTT. This translates into CALGEVSHVLLLGDMYTDKLIF. The rearrangement joins TRDV1 to TRDJ1; 11 bases line up with TRDD3. The J gene, not given by TCRdb, was assigned here from a germline match of the nucleotide sequence. V was clipped by 2 bases and J by 0 bases; unmatched bases: 20. The V gene's germline CDR1 is TSWWSYY and CDR2 QGS. The CDR3 has 22 residues.

In regard to this clone: The TCRdb record carries a much larger clone's protein, which differs from this DNA's translation at residue 14; a read error is the likely cause, and the protein listed here is the DNA translation. The V and J genes are TRDV1 and TRDJ1, with 12 positions matching TRDD3. From germline, CDR1 is TSWWSYY and CDR2 QGS. The CDR3 extends over 20 amino acids. After removal of 6 bases from V and 7 bases from J, the junction contained 24 bases not matched to a gene. DNA of the CDR3: TGTGCTCTTGGCCATTCTACTCCCGACTGGGGGATACTCAAGGGAGGTAAACTCATCTTT. It codes for CALGHSTPDWGILKGGKLIF.

The sample holds a few counts of this clone. TCRdb attributes to this sequence the protein of a much larger clone, which differs from the DNA translation at residue 3; a read error is likely, and the protein displayed is translated from the DNA. The chain uses TRDV2 and TRDJ1, with D unresolved. This CDR3 spans 21 amino acids. CDR1 and CDR2 (germline): GEAIGNYY, EKD. The chain's CDR3 is CARDPLGSALAPTEEADKLIF. The DNA of the CDR3 is TGTGCCCGTGACCCCCTCGGATCAGCACTAGCTCCGACTGAAGAAGCCGATAAACTCATCTTT.

The table lists this clone with a few counts. A far larger clone is just one base off, so this is likely a read error. This CDR3 is also generated by other DNA sequences in the sample. The chain recombines TRDV1 with TRDJ1; D may be TRDD2 (5 bases). No J segment appears in TCRdb, so it was assigned here by matching the sequence to germline. The CDR3 totals 20 residues. V was trimmed by 0 bases and J by 1 base, leaving 24 bases between them. Germline CDR1 is TSWWSYY and CDR2 is QGS. The CDR3 region is CALGELIPSERDMLTDKLIF. The CDR3 DNA reads as TGTGCTCTTGGGGAACTAATCCCTTCGGAGCGAGATATGCTCACCGATAAACTCATCTTT.

Turning to this clone: TCRdb has a much larger clone's protein, which differs at residue 19 from the translation of this DNA, likely because of a read error; what is shown is the protein translated from the DNA. No J gene call was made, and the V gene is TRDV1; TRDD3 is the table's D call and was not checked against the DNA. The CDR3 spans 21 residues. The germline gives CDR1 TSWWSYY, CDR2 QGS. The chain's CDR3 is CALGEWRVTPTGGYDPDKPIF. In nucleotides, the CDR3 is TGTGCTCTTGGGGAATGGCGCGTGACTCCTACTGGGGGATACGATCCCGATAAACCCATCTTT.

A note on this clone: The protein held in TCRdb is that of a much larger clone and does not match this DNA's translation at residue 18, likely because of a read error; the protein shown is translated from the DNA. The chain couples TRDV1 to TRDJ1; 8 nucleotides align to TRDD3. The CDR3 contains 19 residues. The germline V gene has CDR1 TSWWSYY and CDR2 QGS. The CDR3, as DNA: TGTGCTCTTGGGGAAACTCTCCAACTGGGGGGCCTGTACACCGATAAACTCACCTTT. Translation gives CALGETLQLGGLYTDKLTF.